A few counts support the clone carrying this T cell receptor beta chain. Antigen: not known. The data belong to a study of blood T cells in healthy people across ages. Findings and limits, study-wide: TCR beta diversity, measured per million T cells, fell in a roughly linear way with age. Greater diversity and more naive CD4+ cells were seen in long-lived donors than in aged donors.

A second about 7 to 11 cycle PCR used barcoded and J-beta primers. Each TCR beta cDNA got a 12-nucleotide random molecular identifier. TCRdb reprocessed the 5' RACE reads via MiXCR and lists one record per CDR3 protein. The sample lists 1.5 million to 2 million distinct CDR3 sequences, about 30% occurring once. Extractions gave at least 5.5 micrograms of total RNA per sample. Germline values: CDR1 MNHEY, CDR2 SVGAGI. V was pared by 5 bases and J by 0 bases, with 12 bases between. The CDR3 contains 15 residues. The source material was blood. The sequence came from a woman in her 30s in good health. J is TRBJ2-3 and V is TRBV6-5; D call uncertain. CDR3 residues: CASSDRPTSTDTQYF. In DNA, the CDR3 is TGTGCCAGCAGTGATCGGCCTACTAGCACAGATACGCAGTATTTT.